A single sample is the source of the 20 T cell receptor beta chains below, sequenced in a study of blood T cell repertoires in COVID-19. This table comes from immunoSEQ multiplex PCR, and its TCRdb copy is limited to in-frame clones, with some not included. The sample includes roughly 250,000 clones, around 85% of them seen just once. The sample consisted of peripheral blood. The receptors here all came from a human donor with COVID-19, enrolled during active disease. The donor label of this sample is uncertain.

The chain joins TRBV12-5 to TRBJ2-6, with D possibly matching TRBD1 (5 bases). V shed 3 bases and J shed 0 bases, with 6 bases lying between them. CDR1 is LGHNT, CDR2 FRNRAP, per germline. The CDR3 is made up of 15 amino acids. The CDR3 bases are TGTGCTAGTGGTTTAGGGGTCTCTGGGGCCAACGTCCTGACTTTC. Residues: CASGLGVSGANVLTF.

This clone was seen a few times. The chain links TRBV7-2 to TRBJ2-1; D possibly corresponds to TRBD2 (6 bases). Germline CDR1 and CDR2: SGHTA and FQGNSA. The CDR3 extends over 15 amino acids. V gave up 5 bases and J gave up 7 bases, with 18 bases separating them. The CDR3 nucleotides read TGTGCCAGCAGCATCCCTTTGGGGGAGGTAAATGAGCAGTTCTTC. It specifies CASSIPLGEVNEQFF.

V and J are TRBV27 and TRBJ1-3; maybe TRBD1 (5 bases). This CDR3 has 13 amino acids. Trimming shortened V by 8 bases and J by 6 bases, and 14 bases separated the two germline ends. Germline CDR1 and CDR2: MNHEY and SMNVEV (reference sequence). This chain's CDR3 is CASGSRALNTIYF. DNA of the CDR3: TGTGCCAGCGGAAGCAGGGCGTTAAACACCATATATTTT.

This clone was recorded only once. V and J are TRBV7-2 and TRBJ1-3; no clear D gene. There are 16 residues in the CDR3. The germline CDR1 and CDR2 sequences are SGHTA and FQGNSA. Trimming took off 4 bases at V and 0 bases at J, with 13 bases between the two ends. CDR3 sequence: CASSSYPGASGNTIYF. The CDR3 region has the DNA TGTGCCAGCAGCTCGTACCCGGGAGCCTCTGGAAACACCATATATTTT.

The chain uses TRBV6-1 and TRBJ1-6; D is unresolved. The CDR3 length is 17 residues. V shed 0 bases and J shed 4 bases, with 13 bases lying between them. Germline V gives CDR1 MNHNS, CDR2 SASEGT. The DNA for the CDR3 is TGTGCCAGCAGTGAAGCGAGGGAAGGAGGGTATAATTCACCCCTCCACTTT. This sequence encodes CASSEAREGGYNSPLHF.

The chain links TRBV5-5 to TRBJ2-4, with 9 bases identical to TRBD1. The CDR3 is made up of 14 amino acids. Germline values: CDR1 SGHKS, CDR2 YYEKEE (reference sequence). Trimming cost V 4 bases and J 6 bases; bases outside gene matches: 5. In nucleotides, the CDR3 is TGTGCCAGCAGCCAACAGGGGGCGAGAAACATTCAGTACTTC. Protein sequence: CASSQQGARNIQYF.

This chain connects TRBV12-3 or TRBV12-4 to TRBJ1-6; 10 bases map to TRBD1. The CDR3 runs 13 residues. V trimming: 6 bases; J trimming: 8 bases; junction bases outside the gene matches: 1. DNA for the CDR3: TGTGCCAGCAGGGGGACAGGGGATTCACCCCTCCACTTT. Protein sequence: CASRGTGDSPLHF.

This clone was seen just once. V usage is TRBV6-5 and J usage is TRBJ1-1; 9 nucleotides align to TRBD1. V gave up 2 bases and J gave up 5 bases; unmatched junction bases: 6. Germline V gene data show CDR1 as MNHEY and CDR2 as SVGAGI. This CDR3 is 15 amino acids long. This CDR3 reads CASSYAGTGRTEAFF. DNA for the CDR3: TGTGCCAGCAGTTACGCCGGGACAGGGAGGACTGAAGCTTTCTTT.

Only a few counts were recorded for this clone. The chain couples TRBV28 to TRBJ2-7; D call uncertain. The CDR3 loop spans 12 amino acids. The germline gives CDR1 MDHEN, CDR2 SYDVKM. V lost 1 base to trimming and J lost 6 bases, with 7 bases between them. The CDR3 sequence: CASSLSFSEQYF. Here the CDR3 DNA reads TGTGCCAGCAGTTTATCATTTTCCGAGCAGTACTTC.

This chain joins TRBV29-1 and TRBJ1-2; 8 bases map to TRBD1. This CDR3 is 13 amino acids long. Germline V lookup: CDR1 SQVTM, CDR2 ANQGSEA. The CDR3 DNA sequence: TGCACCGCGGAGGACAGGGCTAACTATGGCTACACCTTC. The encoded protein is CTAEDRANYGYTF. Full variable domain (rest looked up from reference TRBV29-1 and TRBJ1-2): SAVISQKPSRDICQRGTSLTIQCQVDSQVTMMFWYRQQPGQSLTLIATANQGSEATYESGFVIDKFPISRPNLTFSTLTVSNMSPEDSSIYLCTAEDRANYGYTFGSGTRLTVV.

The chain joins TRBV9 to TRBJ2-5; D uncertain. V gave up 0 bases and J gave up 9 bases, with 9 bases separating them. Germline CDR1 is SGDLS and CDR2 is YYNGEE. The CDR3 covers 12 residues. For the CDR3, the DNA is TGTGCCAGCAGCGTAGCTATGCGAGCCCAGTACTTC. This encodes CASSVAMRAQYF.

The CDR3 region is CAWSQQGNQPQHF. DNA for the CDR3: TGTGCCTGGAGTCAACAGGGGAATCAGCCCCAGCATTTT. The chain recombines TRBV30 with TRBJ1-5; TRBD1 agrees at 7 bases. Trimming at V came to 2 bases and at J to 4 bases, leaving 2 bases not matched to a gene. CDR3 length equals 13 residues. Germline-derived CDR1 and CDR2 are GTSNPN and SVGIG (reference sequence).

The CDR3 is CASSKTGGPYEQYF. The CDR3 DNA sequence: TGTGCCAGCAGCAAAACCGGGGGTCCCTACGAGCAGTACTTC. This chain connects TRBV7-9 to TRBJ2-7, with D perhaps TRBD2 (6 bases). CDR1 and CDR2 (germline): SEHNR, FQNEAQ (reference sequence). There are 14 residues in the CDR3. Trimming took 5 bases from V and 2 from J, leaving 13 bases between them.

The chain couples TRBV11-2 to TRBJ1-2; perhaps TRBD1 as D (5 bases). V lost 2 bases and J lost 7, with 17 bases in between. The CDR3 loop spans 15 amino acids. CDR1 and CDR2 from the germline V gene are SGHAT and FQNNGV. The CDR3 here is CASSLTLGGGGGYTF. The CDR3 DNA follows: TGTGCCAGCAGCTTAACACTGGGGGGAGGTGGTGGCTACACCTTC. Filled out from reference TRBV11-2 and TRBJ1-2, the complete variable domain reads EAGVAQSPRYKIIEKRQSVAFWCNPISGHATLYWYQQILGQGPKLLIQFQNNGVVDDSQLPKDRFSAERLKGVDSTLKIQPAKLEDSAVYLCASSLTLGGGGGYTFGSGTRLTVV.

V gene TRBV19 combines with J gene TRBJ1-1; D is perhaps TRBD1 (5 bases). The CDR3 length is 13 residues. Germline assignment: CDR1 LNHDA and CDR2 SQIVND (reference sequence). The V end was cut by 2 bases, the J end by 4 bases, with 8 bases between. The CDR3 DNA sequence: TGTGCCAGTAGTATATATAGGGGCACTGAAGCTTTCTTT. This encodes CASSIYRGTEAFF.

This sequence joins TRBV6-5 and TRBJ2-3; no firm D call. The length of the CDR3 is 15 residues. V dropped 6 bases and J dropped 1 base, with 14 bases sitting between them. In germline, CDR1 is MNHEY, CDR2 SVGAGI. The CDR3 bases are TGTGCCAGCAGCCCCTACGTTATAGGCACAGATACGCAGTATTTT. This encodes CASSPYVIGTDTQYF.

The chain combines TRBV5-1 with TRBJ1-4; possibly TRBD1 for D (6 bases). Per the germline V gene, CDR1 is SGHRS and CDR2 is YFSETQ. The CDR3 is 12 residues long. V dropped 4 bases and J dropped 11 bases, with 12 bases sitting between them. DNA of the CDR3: TGCGCCAGCAGCCCCTCGGGACATAAACTGTTTTTT. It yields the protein CASSPSGHKLFF.

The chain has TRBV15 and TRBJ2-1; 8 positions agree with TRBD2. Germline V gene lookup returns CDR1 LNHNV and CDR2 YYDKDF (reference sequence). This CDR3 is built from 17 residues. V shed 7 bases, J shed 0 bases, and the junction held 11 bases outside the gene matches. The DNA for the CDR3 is TGTGCCACCACCCGAAGGGGTAGCGGGACCTCCTACAATGAGCAGTTCTTC. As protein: CATTRRGSGTSYNEQFF.

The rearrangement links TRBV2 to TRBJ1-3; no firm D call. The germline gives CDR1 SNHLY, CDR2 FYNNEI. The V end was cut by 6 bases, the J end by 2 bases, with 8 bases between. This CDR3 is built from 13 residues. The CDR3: CASSYGPGNTIYF. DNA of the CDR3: TGTGCCAGCAGCTATGGGCCTGGAAACACCATATATTTT.

In DNA, the CDR3 is TGTGCCAGCAGCCCCACCGGGGTCGAGCAGTACTTC. Its translation is CASSPTGVEQYF. The V gene is TRBV9, the J gene TRBJ2-7, with D possibly TRBD2 on 5 matching bases. Germline lookup yields CDR1 SGDLS and CDR2 YYNGEE. The CDR3 has 12 residues. V was trimmed by 4 bases and J by 6 bases, leaving 11 bases between them.